This is a list of T cell receptor beta chains from one sample in a study of T cell repertoires in cytomegalovirus infection. TCRdb ran MiXCR on the reads and lists one entry per CDR3 protein. The data contain 400,000 to 550,000 distinct CDR3 sequences, 11% of them singletons. Input material: PBMCs. The source is a human donor in good health (CMV status not recorded). Some clones in this sample may be carry-over from other donors' samples. Both conserved end residues are part of each CDR3. D genes are given only for firm matches. Size values are once, few and many counts, or a class for expanded clones, and some rows have none.

V: TRBV2; D: NA; size: many; J: TRBJ1-1; DNA: TGTGCCAGCAAATCGGAGGCTGAAGCTTTCTTT; CDR3: CASKSEAEAFF
V: TRBV7-9; D: NA; size: many; J: TRBJ1-3; DNA: TGTGCCAGCAGCTTAATCGGCTCTGGAAACACCATATATTTT; CDR3: CASSLIGSGNTIYF
V: TRBV6-2/TRBV6-3; D: NA; size: few; J: TRBJ2-5; DNA: TGTGCCAGCAGTTATCCGGGAGTCTCAGAGACCCAGTACTTC; CDR3: CASSYPGVSETQYF
V: TRBV5-1; D: TRBD2; size: few; J: TRBJ2-6; DNA: TGCGCCAGCAGCCCCGGACTAGCGATTCGCTCTGGGGCCAACGTCCTGACTTTC; CDR3: CASSPGLAIRSGANVLTF
V: TRBV2; D: NA; size: NA; J: TRBJ2-7; DNA: TGTGCCAGCAGTGAATCCCGGTCCAGGGACGAGCAGTACTTC; CDR3: CASSESRSRDEQYF
V: TRBV28; D: TRBD1; size: few; J: TRBJ1-6; DNA: TGTGCCAGCAGTCTACGGACAGGGGCCAGAATTTCACCCCTCCACTTT; CDR3: CASSLRTGARISPLHF
V: TRBV6-5; D: NA; size: many; J: TRBJ1-5; DNA: TGTGCGACGGGACCGAACGCAAATCAGCCCCAGCATTTT; CDR3: CATGPNANQPQHF
V: TRBV7-3; D: NA; size: many; J: TRBJ2-5; DNA: TGTGCCAGCGCCAGGGGAAACCAAGAGACCCAGTACTTC; CDR3: CASARGNQETQYF
V: TRBV18; D: TRBD1; size: NA; J: TRBJ2-7; DNA: TGTGCCAGCTCACAGAACCCGGGACAGAACTACGAGCAGTACTTC; CDR3: CASSQNPGQNYEQYF
V: TRBV10-3; D: NA; size: NA; J: TRBJ1-4; DNA: TGTGCCATCAGTGAGTCGGGTTACAATGAAAAACTGTTTTTT; CDR3: CAISESGYNEKLFF
V: TRBV7-6; D: NA; size: many; J: TRBJ2-1; DNA: TGTGCCAGCAGCAATCTCGATGAGCAGTTCTTC; CDR3: CASSNLDEQFF
V: TRBV3-1; D: NA; size: NA; J: TRBJ1-4; DNA: TGTGCCAGCAGCCACCAAGGCGGGGGCCGAGGCGAAAAACTGTTTTTT; CDR3: CASSHQGGGRGEKLFF
V: TRBV7-2; D: TRBD2; size: many; J: TRBJ2-5; DNA: TGTGCCAGCAGTTCCGGGGGGTACAACCAAGAGACCCAGTACTTC; CDR3: CASSSGGYNQETQYF
V: TRBV18; D: NA; size: NA; J: TRBJ1-1; DNA: TGTGCCAGCTCACCACAAACAGCCGAAGCTTTCTTT; CDR3: CASSPQTAEAFF
V: TRBV7-8; D: TRBD1; size: many; J: TRBJ1-5; DNA: TGTGCCAGCAGCCCCCCTCGACAGGGGAGGGATCAGCCCCAGCATTTT; CDR3: CASSPPRQGRDQPQHF
V: TRBV7-2; D: TRBD1; size: many; J: TRBJ1-5; DNA: TGTGCCAGCAGCTTAGACAGGGGTGGAGATCAGCCCCAGCATTTT; CDR3: CASSLDRGGDQPQHF
V: TRBV11-2; D: TRBD1; size: many; J: TRBJ1-4; DNA: TGTGCCAGCAGCCATGGACAGGGTGAAGAAAAACTGTTTTTT; CDR3: CASSHGQGEEKLFF
V: TRBV6-5; D: TRBD1; size: NA; J: TRBJ1-5; DNA: TGTGCCAGCAGTTACAACCGGGACAGGAGTCTCCAGCATTTT; CDR3: CASSYNRDRSLQHF
V: TRBV7-3; D: TRBD1; size: NA; J: TRBJ1-3; DNA: TGTGCCAGCAGCTCGGGACAGGGTGACACCATATATTTT; CDR3: CASSSGQGDTIYF
V: TRBV2; D: TRBD2; size: few; J: TRBJ2-5; DNA: TGTGCCACCACCCAGGGACTAGCCCAGACCCAGTACTTC; CDR3: CATTQGLAQTQYF
V: TRBV5-4; D: NA; size: many; J: TRBJ1-1; DNA: TGTGCCAGCAGCCTCGGACAGAGAATGAGGGGGGTCAACACTGAAGCTTTCTTT; CDR3: CASSLGQRMRGVNTEAFF
V: TRBV12-5; D: NA; size: many; J: TRBJ1-5; DNA: TGTGCTAGTGGTTCCGGGACGGCTAGCAATCAGCCCCAGCATTTT; CDR3: CASGSGTASNQPQHF
V: TRBV5-1; D: TRBD1; size: NA; J: TRBJ1-6; DNA: TGCGCCAGCAGCTTGGCGGGACAGTTGCAGAATTCACCCCTCCACTTT; CDR3: CASSLAGQLQNSPLHF
V: TRBV20-1; D: NA; size: many; J: TRBJ2-5; DNA: TGCAGTGCTAGATCCCCTTTAGCATCTCTGGAGACCCAGTACTTC; CDR3: CSARSPLASLETQYF
V: TRBV6-5; D: NA; size: many; J: TRBJ1-3; DNA: TGTGCCAGCAGTTACTCGATTCTGGGTTCTGGAAACACCATATATTTT; CDR3: CASSYSILGSGNTIYF
V: TRBV5-6; D: NA; size: many; J: TRBJ2-1; DNA: TGTGCCAGCAACTCGGGGCTATTGCACAATGAGCAGTTCTTC; CDR3: CASNSGLLHNEQFF
V: TRBV15; D: NA; size: few; J: TRBJ1-4; DNA: TGTGCCACCAGCAGAGCGAGGGGTCTCGGTGAAAAACTGTTTTTT; CDR3: CATSRARGLGEKLFF
V: TRBV12-3/TRBV12-4; D: TRBD1; size: NA; J: TRBJ2-7; DNA: TGTGCCAGCAGTTACCCGGACAGGGGCTCCTACGAGCAGTACTTC; CDR3: CASSYPDRGSYEQYF
V: TRBV5-4; D: NA; size: NA; J: TRBJ1-2; DNA: TGTGCCAGCAGCTTGGGAGGGGACGTTAGCTATGGCTACACCTTC; CDR3: CASSLGGDVSYGYTF